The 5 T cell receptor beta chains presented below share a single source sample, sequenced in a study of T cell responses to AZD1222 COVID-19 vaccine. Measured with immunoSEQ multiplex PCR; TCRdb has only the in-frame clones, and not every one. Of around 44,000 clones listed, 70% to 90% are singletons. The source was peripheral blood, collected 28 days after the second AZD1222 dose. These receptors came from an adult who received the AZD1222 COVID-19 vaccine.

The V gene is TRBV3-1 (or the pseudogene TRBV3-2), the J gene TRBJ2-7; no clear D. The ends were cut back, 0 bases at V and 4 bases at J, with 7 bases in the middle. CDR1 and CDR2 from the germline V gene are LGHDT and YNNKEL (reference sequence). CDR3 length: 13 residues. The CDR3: CASSQEDEYEQYF. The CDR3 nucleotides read TGTGCCAGCAGCCAAGAGGATGAGTACGAGCAGTACTTC.

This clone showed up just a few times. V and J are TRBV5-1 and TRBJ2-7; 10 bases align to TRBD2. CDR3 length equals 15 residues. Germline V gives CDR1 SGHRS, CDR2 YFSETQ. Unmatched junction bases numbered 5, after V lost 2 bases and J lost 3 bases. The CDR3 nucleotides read TGCGCCAGCAGCTTAACTAGCGGGGCATACTACGAGCAGTACTTC. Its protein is CASSLTSGAYYEQYF.

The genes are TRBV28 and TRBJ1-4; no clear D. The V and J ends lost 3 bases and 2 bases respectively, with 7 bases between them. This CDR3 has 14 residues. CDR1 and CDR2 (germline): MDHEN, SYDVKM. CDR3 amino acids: CASSLAGTNEKLFF. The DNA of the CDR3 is TGTGCCAGCAGTTTGGCCGGCACTAATGAAAAACTGTTTTTT.

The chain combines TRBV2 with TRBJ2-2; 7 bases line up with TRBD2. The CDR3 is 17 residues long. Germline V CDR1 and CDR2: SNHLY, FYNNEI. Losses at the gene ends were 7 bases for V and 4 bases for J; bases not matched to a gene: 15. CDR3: CASKRAGVLESTGELFF. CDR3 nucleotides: TGTGCCAGCAAGAGGGCGGGAGTCCTCGAATCCACCGGGGAGCTGTTTTTT.

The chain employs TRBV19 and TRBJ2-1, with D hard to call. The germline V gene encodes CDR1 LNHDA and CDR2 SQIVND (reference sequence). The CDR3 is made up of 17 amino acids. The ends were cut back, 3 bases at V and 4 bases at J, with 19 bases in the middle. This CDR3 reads CASSMSLSASGYNEQFF. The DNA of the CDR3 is TGTGCCAGTAGTATGTCACTAAGTGCGTCGGGTTACAATGAGCAGTTCTTC.